This is a list of T cell receptor beta chains from one sample in a study of response to subunit inactivated influenza vaccine. MiXCR, run by TCRdb on the RT-PCR reads, gives a single entry per CDR3 protein. The profile shows more than 700,000 distinct CDR3 sequences, less than 25% of them singletons. Source: PBMCs from blood, taken about 5 days after vaccination. The receptors were sampled from a man aged 50 to 59 who received an inactivated influenza vaccine. CDR3s include the opening cysteine and the closing phenylalanine or tryptophan. The D gene is left open where the match is weak. Not every row has a clone size; where given, it reads once, few, many or a size class.

size | J | D | V | length | DNA | CDR3
few | TRBJ2-1 | . | TRBV7-6 | 15 | TGTGCCAGCAGCCCCCGACAGAGCTCCTACAATGAGCAGTTCTTC | CASSPRQSSYNEQFF
. | TRBJ2-4 | . | TRBV4-3 | 15 | TGCGCCAGCAGCCAAGAGGAGGGGACGAAAAACATTCAGTACTTC | CASSQEEGTKNIQYF
. | TRBJ2-4 | . | TRBV7-8 | 13 | TGTGCCAGCAGCTTAGCCCCGGGAGACATTCAGTACTTC | CASSLAPGDIQYF
. | TRBJ2-7 | TRBD1 | TRBV7-2 | 15 | TGTGCCAGCAGTTCTGACAGGGTGAGCTCCTACGAGCAGTACTTC | CASSSDRVSSYEQYF
. | TRBJ1-2 | . | TRBV20-1 | 12 | TGCAGTGCTAGTCTGGGGCTAGGAGGCTACACCTTC | CSASLGLGGYTF
many | TRBJ2-7 | TRBD2 | TRBV20-1 | 13 | TGCAGTGCTAGGGGGACTAGCGGCTACGAGCAGTACTTC | CSARGTSGYEQYF
few | TRBJ1-5 | . | TRBV6-1 | 13 | TGTGCCAGCAGCTCAAGGGAACATCAGCCCCAGCATTTT | CASSSREHQPQHF
few | TRBJ1-1 | TRBD1 | TRBV5-1 | 16 | TGCGCCAGCAGCTTAACCGCGGGACAGCAGAACACTGAAGCTTTCTTT | CASSLTAGQQNTEAFF
few | TRBJ1-2 | TRBD1 | TRBV7-2 | 14 | TGTGCCAGCAGCTCGGACAGGGGAGGCTCTGGCTACACCTTC | CASSSDRGGSGYTF
. | TRBJ2-7 | TRBD1 | TRBV28 | 14 | TGTGCCAGCAGTCAACAGGGGTCCACCCACGAGCAGTACTTC | CASSQQGSTHEQYF
few | TRBJ2-3 | . | TRBV5-1 | 16 | TGCGCCAGCAGCACCGGCGGGCAAGCTAGCACAGATACGCAGTATTTT | CASSTGGQASTDTQYF
few | TRBJ2-7 | . | TRBV4-3 | 14 | TGCGCCAGCAGCCAAGTCGGAGCCCGAGCCGAGCAGTACTTC | CASSQVGARAEQYF
. | TRBJ1-4 | . | TRBV28 | 17 | TGTGCCAGCACAGAGACGGACACGTACCAAGGGGTTGGAAAACTGTTTTTT | CASTETDTYQGVGKLFF
few | TRBJ2-7 | TRBD2 | TRBV20-1 | 14 | TGCAGTGCTAGGCGGGGGGGGAGCTCCTACGAGCAGTACTTC | CSARRGGSSYEQYF
few | TRBJ2-1 | . | TRBV5-6 | 16 | TGTGCCAGCAGCTTCTTAGGGACGGCTTCCTACAATGAGCAGTTCTTC | CASSFLGTASYNEQFF
few | TRBJ2-3 | TRBD2 | TRBV2 | 17 | TGTGCCAGCAGTGTCTGGCCGGGAGGGCTCCGCACAGATACGCAGTATTTT | CASSVWPGGLRTDTQYF
few | TRBJ2-7 | TRBD2 | TRBV20-1 | 14 | TGCAGTGCTTGTAGCGGGAGTGGGACCTACGAGCAGTACTTC | CSACSGSGTYEQYF
. | TRBJ2-3 | . | TRBV3-1 | 16 | TGTGCCAGCAGCCAAGGCGGATCCCTGGGGCCAGATACGCAGTATTTT | CASSQGGSLGPDTQYF
once | TRBJ1-2 | . | TRBV10-3 | 13 | TGTGCCATCAGTGAGGGCCGGCCAGATGGCTACACCTTC | CAISEGRPDGYTF
few | TRBJ2-7 | TRBD2 | TRBV20-1 | 14 | TGCAGTGCTAGAGAAACTAGCGGGGACTACGAGCAGTACTTC | CSARETSGDYEQYF
. | TRBJ1-6 | . | TRBV12-3/TRBV12-4 | 12 | TGTGCCAGTGCCTCGCTGGGTTCACCCCTCCACTTT | CASASLGSPLHF
. | TRBJ2-1 | . | TRBV9 | 13 | TGTGCCAGCAGCGTAGCGGGGTACAATGAGCAGTTCTTC | CASSVAGYNEQFF
many | TRBJ2-1 | . | TRBV21-1 | 18 | TGTGCCAGCAGCAAAGCCTTTTCCGGGACAGGGGAATACAATGAGCAGTTCTTC | CASSKAFSGTGEYNEQFF
few | TRBJ1-2 | TRBD1 | TRBV28 | 15 | TGTGCCAGCAGTTTTTTAACAGGGGAGGGCTATGGCTACACCTTC | CASSFLTGEGYGYTF